This TCR beta chain was found in a study of identifying expanded T cells in peripheral blood. Overall study results and limits: Differentially abundant clones: 0.95 to 1.5 between replicates, 16.4 at roughly 15 days, approximately 19 at four. Variance in clone template counts between two-week samples significantly increased with total template count across all healthy donors.

Comments on this clone: Its antigen is undetermined.

V lost 0 bases and J 8 bases, leaving 6 bases between the germline ends. The CDR3 contains 12 residues. CDR1 is SGHRS, CDR2 YFSETQ, per germline. No infections or other immune events were documented during collection. TCRdb keeps only in-frame clones here, not all; method: immunoSEQ multiplex PCR. The sample has roughly 100,000 clones, about 88% seen once. The clonotype originates from a person aged 18 to 70 in good health. This chain joins TRBV5-1 and TRBJ2-1; D not resolved. Sequencing input: blood. CDR3 bases: TGCGCCAGCAGCTTGGTCGGGTATGAGCAGTTCTTC. The encoded protein is CASSLVGYEQFF.